Below, 26 T cell receptor beta chains from the same sample are listed, as sequenced in a study of cytomegalovirus exposure and HLA in healthy donors. The PCR employed 60 Vbeta primers together with 13 Jbeta primers. Method: immunoSEQ multiplex PCR; TCRdb's copy keeps in-frame clones and lacks some. The sample includes roughly 89,000 clones, approximately 64% seen only once; the top ten take around a fifth. The sample comprised PBMCs. These receptors were taken from a woman in her 50s in good health and CMV-seropositive.

V and J are TRBV5-1 and TRBJ1-4; no definite D call. The germline CDR1 and CDR2 sequences are SGHRS and YFSETQ. Trimming cost V 7 bases and J 0 bases, with 10 bases left between them. CDR3 length: 14 amino acids. CDR3 DNA sequence: TGCGCCAGCCGCCCAGTTGCAACTAATGAAAAACTGTTTTTT. It is translated as CASRPVATNEKLFF.

The CDR3 DNA sequence: TGTGCCAGCAGTCGCAGGGGGTCGGAGACCCAGTACTTC. It encodes CASSRRGSETQYF. The V call is TRBV28, the J call TRBJ2-5; 7 bases line up with TRBD1. This CDR3 has 13 amino acids. Germline V gene lookup returns CDR1 MDHEN and CDR2 SYDVKM. V was clipped by 5 bases and J by 5 bases; unmatched bases: 5.

The chain is built from TRBV4-1 and TRBJ2-7, with a tentative D call TRBD2 (6 bases). V was trimmed by 4 bases and J by 0 bases, leaving 7 bases between them. Germline V gene lookup returns CDR1 MGHRA and CDR2 YSYEKL. This CDR3 region has 13 residues. The DNA for the CDR3 is TGCGCCAGCAGCCTAGCGGTCTCCTACGAGCAGTACTTC. Translating it yields CASSLAVSYEQYF.

V gene TRBV6-5 combines with J gene TRBJ2-7, with D possibly TRBD1 on 7 matching bases. This CDR3 comprises 15 residues. V was trimmed by 8 bases and J by 1 base, leaving 18 bases between them. The V gene's germline CDR1 is MNHEY and CDR2 SVGAGI. CDR3 in amino acids: CASRQGGIGSYEQYF. CDR3 sequence (DNA): TGTGCCAGCCGCCAGGGGGGAATTGGATCCTACGAGCAGTACTTC.

The CDR3 sequence is CASRAGLDFGTDTQYF. CDR3 in DNA: TGTGCCAGCAGGGCGGGACTTGACTTTGGCACAGATACGCAGTATTTT. V gene TRBV2 combines with J gene TRBJ2-3, with TRBD2 as a possible D gene (6 bases). V dropped 6 bases and J dropped 1 base, with 17 bases sitting between them. In germline, CDR1 is SNHLY, CDR2 FYNNEI. The CDR3 sequence is 16 residues long.

The genes are TRBV6-1 and TRBJ2-7; TRBD2 matches at 9 bases. V was clipped by 7 bases and J by 6 bases; unmatched bases: 13. The CDR3 length is 15 residues. Germline V gives CDR1 MNHNS, CDR2 SASEGT. The CDR3 loop reads CASNKGLAGTSEQYF. The CDR3 nucleotides are TGTGCCAGCAATAAGGGACTAGCCGGGACCTCCGAGCAGTACTTC.

V and J are TRBV5-1 and TRBJ1-6, with TRBD1 matching over 8 bases. Per the germline V gene, CDR1 is SGHRS and CDR2 is YFSETQ. The length of the CDR3 is 19 residues. V lost 2 bases to trimming and J lost 5 bases; unmatched junction nucleotides: 15. CDR3 amino acids: CASSFNRGAKGLDNSPLHF. CDR3 sequence (DNA): TGCGCCAGCAGCTTCAACAGGGGGGCCAAGGGACTCGATAATTCACCCCTCCACTTT.

This clone has a handful of counts. This chain joins TRBV2 and TRBJ2-2, with D unclear. V was pared by 4 bases and J by 4 bases, with 13 bases between. The CDR3 runs to 15 residues. Germline CDR1 and CDR2: SNHLY and FYNNEI. The CDR3 spells CASSGTVTSTGELFF. CDR3 bases: TGTGCCAGCAGTGGAACAGTGACGTCCACCGGGGAGCTGTTTTTT.

This chain joins TRBV9 and TRBJ2-7, with 12 positions matching TRBD2. V was clipped by 2 bases and J by 3 bases; unmatched bases: 9. The CDR3 consists of 17 residues. Per the germline V gene, CDR1 is SGDLS and CDR2 is YYNGEE. CDR3: CASSVRRTSGVLYEQYF. As DNA, the CDR3 is TGTGCCAGCAGCGTCCGGCGGACTAGCGGGGTGCTCTACGAGCAGTACTTC.

This clone has more than one count but fewer than ten. This chain connects TRBV7-9 to TRBJ2-3; D is perhaps TRBD1 (7 bases). Looked up from germline, CDR1 is SEHNR and CDR2 is FQNEAQ (reference sequence). V was cut by 3 bases and J by 3 bases, with 13 bases left in between. The CDR3 has 15 residues. CDR3 loop: CASSFPGGPTDTQYF. The CDR3 coding sequence is TGTGCCAGCAGCTTCCCAGGGGGGCCGACAGATACGCAGTATTTT.

As to this clone: The DNA is omitted, as the CDR3 cannot be located on it reliably, and the CDR3 follows TCRdb's listing. This chain connects TRBV12-2 to TRBJ1-2. TRBV12-2 is labeled a pseudogene. The CDR3 contains 18 residues when both ends are counted. The CDR3 loop is CASRLRRFRSPLHLRHTF.

With regard to this clone: At one end, the junction sequence differs from germline, possibly due to a read error. The chain employs TRBV27 and TRBJ2-6; possibly TRBD1 for D (5 bases). CDR3 length equals 14 residues. From germline, CDR1 is MNHEY and CDR2 SMNVEV (reference sequence). The CDR3 coding sequence is TGTGCCAGCAGTCCCACATCTGGGGCCAACGCCCTGACTTTC. Protein: CASSPTSGANALTF.

The chain employs TRBV28 and TRBJ1-1, with D maybe TRBD1 (5 bases). The CDR3 covers 11 residues. The V end was cut by 7 bases, the J end by 8 bases, with 11 bases between. Germline V gives CDR1 MDHEN, CDR2 SYDVKM. DNA for the CDR3: TGTGCCAGCATTCTCAGGGCCGAAGCTTTCTTT. Encoded protein: CASILRAEAFF.

V and J are TRBV7-3 and TRBJ2-1; tentative D call: TRBD2 (6 bases). The CDR3 covers 16 residues. Trimming cost V 0 bases and J 8 bases, with 17 bases left between them. Germline CDR1 reads SGHTA; CDR2 reads FQGTGA. This CDR3 is CASSLTGDSSRHEQFF. The DNA for the CDR3 is TGTGCCAGCAGCTTAACCGGGGACTCCTCACGGCATGAGCAGTTCTTC.

The chain joins TRBV11-2 to TRBJ1-4, with D uncertain. Trimming removed 6 bases at V and 12 bases at J, with 14 bases between. This CDR3 spans 12 amino acids. From germline, CDR1 is SGHAT and CDR2 FQNNGV. The CDR3 loop is CASSETAGELFF. In DNA, the CDR3 is TGTGCCAGCAGTGAGACGGCCGGGGAACTGTTTTTT.

This clone has more than one count but fewer than ten. This specimen includes other DNA sequences encoding the same CDR3. The rearrangement joins TRBV7-6 to TRBJ1-6, with a possible D match to TRBD1 (6 bases). This CDR3 comprises 13 residues. The ends were cut back, 1 base at V and 10 bases at J, with 8 bases in the middle. Germline V gene sequence: CDR1 SGHVS, CDR2 FNYEAQ. The CDR3 nucleotides are TGTGCCAGCAGCTTAGAAGGGGGATCACCCCTCCACTTT. It translates to CASSLEGGSPLHF.

J is TRBJ2-5 and V is TRBV14, with D tentatively TRBD2 (5 bases). The end of the DNA is better explained by TRBJ2-7, so the J call may be wrong. In germline, CDR1 is SGHDN, CDR2 FVKESK. This CDR3 has 14 residues. CDR3 nucleotide sequence: TGTGCCAGCAGCCAAGATAGGACTTCCTACGAGCAGTACTTC. Its protein product is CASSQDRTSYEQYF.

CDR3 loop: CASSKSSAGKGVRMAANVLTF. For the CDR3, the DNA is TGTGCCAGCAGCAAAAGTTCAGCGGGAAAGGGGGTCCGGATGGCCGCCAACGTCCTGACTTTC. This chain links TRBV21-1 with TRBJ2-6; the table's D call TRBD2 went unverified against the DNA. TRBV21-1 is a known pseudogene. The CDR3 covers 21 residues.

The table lists this clone with a count of one. This chain joins TRBV9 and TRBJ2-1, with 10 bases aligning to TRBD2. This CDR3 is built from 15 residues. J gave up 6 bases and V 2 bases, and 5 bases lay outside the gene matches. CDR1 SGDLS and CDR2 YYNGEE come from the germline V gene. For the CDR3, the DNA is TGTGCCAGCAGCGTCGGGACTAGCGAGGTCAATGAGCAGTTCTTC. It codes for CASSVGTSEVNEQFF.

This clone has more than one count but fewer than ten. This sequence joins TRBV29-1 and TRBJ1-1; D unresolved. The germline V gene has CDR1 SQVTM and CDR2 ANQGSEA. Trimming stripped 6 bases from V and 4 bases from J, with 9 bases between. This CDR3 region has 11 residues. The CDR3 bases are TGCAGCGTGAGTCTAGGCACTGAAGCTTTCTTT. Its protein is CSVSLGTEAFF.

The chain employs TRBV18 and TRBJ1-5; TRBD1 aligns across 8 bases. The germline V gene encodes CDR1 KGHSH and CDR2 LQKENI. The CDR3 consists of 17 residues. V lost 3 bases to trimming and J lost 0 bases; unmatched junction nucleotides: 7. This CDR3 reads CASSPIDRGLSNQPQHF. The CDR3 coding sequence is TGTGCCAGCTCACCGATAGACAGGGGACTTAGCAATCAGCCCCAGCATTTT. Based on the CDR3 plus reference TRBV18 and TRBJ1-5, the full variable domain is NAGVMQNPRHLVRRRGQEARLRCSPMKGHSHVYWYRQLPEEGLKFMVYLQKENIIDESGMPKERFSAEFPKEGPSILRIQQVVRGDSAAYFCASSPIDRGLSNQPQHFGDGTRLSIL.

The chain combines TRBV18 with TRBJ2-7; 7 nucleotides agree with TRBD1. Germline V CDR1 and CDR2: KGHSH, LQKENI. The CDR3 is 15 amino acids. V was clipped by 5 bases and J by 1 base; unmatched bases: 8. CDR3 DNA: TGTGCCAGCTCAACCCGGGACAGTGGGTCCTACGAGCAGTACTTC. Protein sequence: CASSTRDSGSYEQYF. Together with reference TRBV18 and TRBJ2-7, the CDR3 gives the full variable domain: NAGVMQNPRHLVRRRGQEARLRCSPMKGHSHVYWYRQLPEEGLKFMVYLQKENIIDESGMPKERFSAEFPKEGPSILRIQQVVRGDSAAYFCASSTRDSGSYEQYFGPGTRLTVT.

The V and J genes are TRBV30 and TRBJ2-1; 7 bases match TRBD2. The germline gives CDR1 GTSNPN, CDR2 SVGIG (reference sequence). The J segment lost 8 bases and the V segment lost 1 base, leaving 5 bases of the junction unmatched. This CDR3 comprises 13 residues. CDR3 sequence reads: CAWSDAGEHEQFF. DNA of the CDR3: TGTGCCTGGAGTGATGCGGGGGAGCATGAGCAGTTCTTC.

This chain connects TRBV11-2 to TRBJ1-5, with D hard to call. The V end lost 0 bases, the J end lost 0 bases, and 12 bases lay between the germline ends. There are 17 residues in the CDR3. CDR1 and CDR2 from the germline V gene are SGHAT and FQNNGV. The CDR3 is CASSLDGRGLSNQPQHF. As DNA, the CDR3 is TGTGCCAGCAGCTTAGATGGGCGAGGACTTAGCAATCAGCCCCAGCATTTT.

The chain links TRBV10-2 to TRBJ1-1; D call uncertain. With 6 bases removed from V and 1 base from J, the gap between germline ends came to 3 bases. This CDR3 spans 11 amino acids. The germline CDR1 and CDR2 sequences are WSHSY and SAAADI. The CDR3 protein is CASRQNTEAFF. The CDR3 DNA reads as TGCGCCAGCAGACAGAACACTGAAGCTTTCTTT.

This clone was observed once. The chain uses TRBV6-1 and TRBJ1-2; possible D gene TRBD1, 5 bases. The length of the CDR3 is 11 residues. V was cut by 4 bases and J by 6 bases, with 6 bases left in between. Germline V gives CDR1 MNHNS, CDR2 SASEGT. CDR3 residues: CASSAGDGYTF. As DNA, the CDR3 is TGTGCCAGCAGTGCGGGGGATGGCTACACCTTC.